This paragraph covers one T cell receptor beta chain sequence. The sample comes from a study of shared T cell receptors in the human thymus. Profiling relied on immunoSEQ multiplex PCR, and the TCRdb table lists in-frame clones only, not all of them. Of about 380,000 clones listed, approximately 95% are singletons. This TCR was recovered from a human donor. Specimen: thymocytes.

CDR3 loop: CASSLGTASTENYEQYF. The CDR3, as DNA: TGTGCCAGCAGCCTAGGGACAGCAAGTACGGAAAACTACGAGCAGTACTTC. This chain joins TRBV21-1 and TRBJ2-7; the tabulated D call, TRBD1, remains unverified against the DNA. TRBV21-1 is designated a pseudogene. The CDR3 totals 17 residues.